This is a list of T cell receptor beta chains from one sample in a study of PD-L1 blockade in urothelial cancer. TCRdb's copy holds only in-frame clones and misses some; the assay was immunoSEQ multiplex PCR. The data contain about 130,000 clones, about 81% of them seen just once; the ten biggest clones take up 3.2%. The sample consisted of PBMCs, taken around atezolizumab (anti-PD-L1) treatment. The receptors originated from a middle-aged man with urothelial cancer. The CDR3 runs from the conserved cysteine through the conserved F or W. Each record gives: V gene, J gene, D gene, clone size, CDR3 DNA, CDR3 protein. A D gene is named only where the DNA matches it firmly. Some rows have no size entry. The others give once, few or many, or a class for an expanded clone.

TRBV7-9	TRBJ2-7	TRBD2	.	TGTGCCAGCAGCTTCACGGGTAGCGGGATCAGCTCCTACGAGCAGTACTTC	CASSFTGSGISSYEQYF
TRBV6-5	TRBJ2-7	.	.	TGTGCCAGCAGTTACTCGAAGGGCAGGGCGGGGGAGCAGTACTTC	CASSYSKGRAGEQYF
TRBV23-1	TRBJ2-3	TRBD2	.	TGCGCCGTCCCCGGGACTAGCGGAACTGACGGCACAGATACGCAGTATTTT	CAVPGTSGTDGTDTQYF
TRBV18	TRBJ1-1	.	.	TGTGCCAGCTCACCGCAGGGAATGAACACTGAAGCTTTCTTT	CASSPQGMNTEAFF
TRBV15	TRBJ2-2	TRBD2	many	TGTGCCACCAGCAGGAACCTAGCGGGAGGTCTAGGGGCCGGGGAGCTGTTTTTT	CATSRNLAGGLGAGELFF
TRBV5-5	TRBJ2-5	.	.	TGTGCCAGCAGCTTGTTATCCAGGTTAGAGACCCAGTACTTC	CASSLLSRLETQYF
TRBV30	TRBJ1-2	.	.	TGTGCCGGCCCGGGGGGGTTCCGCGGCTACACCTTC	CAGPGGFRGYTF
TRBV5-4	TRBJ2-5	.	.	TGTGCCAGCAGCCGGGGGAGGTTGGAGACCCAGTACTTC	CASSRGRLETQYF
TRBV6-5	TRBJ2-3	.	.	TGTGCCAGCACCCCACTGCGGGACAGCACAGATACGCAGTATTTT	CASTPLRDSTDTQYF
TRBV5-4	TRBJ2-1	TRBD2	.	TGTGCCAGCAGTCTGCCGCGGCTAGCGGATAACAATGAGCAGTTCTTC	CASSLPRLADNNEQFF
TRBV7-9	TRBJ1-1	.	.	TGTGCCAGCAGCTTAGGTTTGGAGAATGAAGCTTTCTTT	CASSLGLENEAFF
TRBV11-2	TRBJ1-2	.	.	TGTGCCAGCAGCGGCTCCGGGATTCCAAGTATAGGCTACACCTTC	CASSGSGIPSIGYTF
TRBV6-1	TRBJ1-1	TRBD1	.	TGTGCCAGCAAGACAGGGGTCCTGAACACTGAAGCTTTCTTT	CASKTGVLNTEAFF
TRBV5-5	TRBJ2-1	TRBD1	.	TGTGCCAGCAGCGTTAAACCGGGACAGGGGTCCAATGAGCAGTTCTTC	CASSVKPGQGSNEQFF
TRBV14	TRBJ2-4	.	.	TGTGCCAGCAGCCAAGATACTCAGCGGCGGTACTTC	CASSQDTQRRYF
TRBV5-1	TRBJ1-1	.	.	TGCGCCAGCCAGCCGAGGGTGAACACTGAAGCTTTCTTT	CASQPRVNTEAFF
TRBV15	TRBJ1-4	.	.	TGTGCCACCAGCAGTCCGGGACTCGAGGAAAAACTGTTTTTT	CATSSPGLEEKLFF
TRBV6-6	TRBJ1-2	TRBD1	.	TGTGCCAGCAGTACGACCGGGACAGGGGTAGGGTATGGCTACACCTTC	CASSTTGTGVGYGYTF
TRBV7-3	TRBJ2-1	.	.	TGTGCCAGCAGCTTAAGGCGGATGGACCCCCAGGGGAGTAATGAGCAGTTCTTC	CASSLRRMDPQGSNEQFF
TRBV29-1	TRBJ2-7	.	.	TGCAGCGCGAACAGGGGGGGCGGCGAGCAGTACTTC	CSANRGGGEQYF
TRBV5-1	TRBJ1-4	.	.	TGCGCCAGCAGCTTAAGTGGGGGCACCGGTGAAAAACTGTTTTTT	CASSLSGGTGEKLFF
TRBV6-6	TRBJ1-6	TRBD1	.	TGTGCCAGCAGTTCCGAAGACAGGGCGGGGAATTCACCCCTCCACTTT	CASSSEDRAGNSPLHF
TRBV6-5	TRBJ2-7	TRBD1	.	TGTGCCAGCAAGAATGACAGGGGGATCTCCTACGAGCAGTACTTC	CASKNDRGISYEQYF
TRBV9	TRBJ2-2	TRBD2	.	TGTGCCAGCAGCGTATTACACAGCGGGGACACCGGGGAGCTGTTTTTT	CASSVLHSGDTGELFF
TRBV28	TRBJ2-7	TRBD1	.	TGTGCCAGCACCTCTTCGGACAGGGGGTACGAGCAGTACTTC	CASTSSDRGYEQYF
TRBV6-5	TRBJ2-7	TRBD1	.	TGTGCCAGCAGTAAACAGGGGGCTAGTACGAACGAGCAGTACTTC	CASSKQGASTNEQYF
TRBV15	TRBJ1-1	TRBD1	.	TGTGCCACCAGAGGACAGGGTAGGACTGAAGCTTTCTTT	CATRGQGRTEAFF
TRBV28	TRBJ2-7	TRBD2	once	TGTGCCAGCAGGGTTAGCGGGAGAGTCTACGAGCAGTACTTC	CASRVSGRVYEQYF
TRBV7-2	TRBJ2-3	.	.	TGTGCCAGCAGCTGGCGACAGGGAGGTGAGACAGATACGCAGTATTTT	CASSWRQGGETDTQYF
TRBV10-2	TRBJ2-7	.	once	TGCGCCAGCAGTACTAGCTCCTACGAGCAGTACTTC	CASSTSSYEQYF
TRBV21-1	TRBJ2-7	.	.	TGTGCCAGCAGCAAAGCCTTTATCGGGAGTAACTCCTACGAGCAGTACTTC	CASSKAFIGSNSYEQYF
TRBV9	TRBJ1-1	.	few	TGTGCCAGCAGCGCCACAGGGTTTATCACTGAAGCTTTCTTT	CASSATGFITEAFF
TRBV5-4	TRBJ1-2	TRBD1	.	TGTGCCAGCAGCTCTCGGACAGGACCTTCTAACTATGGCTACACCTTC	CASSSRTGPSNYGYTF
TRBV5-4	TRBJ2-1	.	.	TGTGCCAGCAGCTGGGACTCAAATGAGCAGTTCTTC	CASSWDSNEQFF
TRBV28	TRBJ1-5	.	few	TGTGCCAGCAGTTTTATCCCCCAGCCCCAGCATTTT	CASSFIPQPQHF
TRBV28	TRBJ2-7	TRBD1	.	TGTGCCAGCAGTTTGACCCACAGGGGGTACGAGCAGTACTTC	CASSLTHRGYEQYF
TRBV4-2	TRBJ1-2	TRBD1	.	TGTGCCAGCAGCCCGCTGTTGACAGGGGGTGTGGTTGGCTACACCTTC	CASSPLLTGGVVGYTF
TRBV9	TRBJ2-3	.	.	TGTGCCAGCAGCATCCAGGGGACAGATACGCAGTATTTT	CASSIQGTDTQYF
TRBV27	TRBJ1-1	TRBD1	.	TGTGCCAGCAGAACAGGGGGGAGGACTGAAGCTTTCTTT	CASRTGGRTEAFF
TRBV30	TRBJ1-4	.	.	TGTGCCTGGAGTGGAACAGCTTCTAATGAAAAACTGTTTTTT	CAWSGTASNEKLFF
TRBV28	TRBJ1-2	.	.	TGTGCCAGCAGTCTCCGGGACTATGGCTACACCTTC	CASSLRDYGYTF
TRBV7-3	TRBJ2-3	.	.	TGTGCCAGCAGCACCCAGTCAGATACGCAGTATTTT	CASSTQSDTQYF
TRBV6-1	TRBJ2-1	.	.	TGTGCCAGCAGTGGCGAACTTAGCCCCTACAATGAGCAGTTCTTC	CASSGELSPYNEQFF
TRBV11-2	TRBJ1-1	TRBD1	.	TGTGCCAGCAGCTTAAACAGGGGAGGTACTGAAGCTTTCTTT	CASSLNRGGTEAFF
TRBV7-9	TRBJ1-2	TRBD1	.	TGTGCCAGCACAAGGGAACAGGGGAACTATGGCTACACCTTC	CASTREQGNYGYTF
TRBV2	TRBJ2-1	TRBD2	.	TGTGCCAGCAGTGAAAATAGCGGGGGAAATGAGCAGTTCTTC	CASSENSGGNEQFF
TRBV7-9	TRBJ1-6	.	few	TGTGCCAGCAGCTTGGGGCAAAGTAATTCACCCCTCCACTTT	CASSLGQSNSPLHF